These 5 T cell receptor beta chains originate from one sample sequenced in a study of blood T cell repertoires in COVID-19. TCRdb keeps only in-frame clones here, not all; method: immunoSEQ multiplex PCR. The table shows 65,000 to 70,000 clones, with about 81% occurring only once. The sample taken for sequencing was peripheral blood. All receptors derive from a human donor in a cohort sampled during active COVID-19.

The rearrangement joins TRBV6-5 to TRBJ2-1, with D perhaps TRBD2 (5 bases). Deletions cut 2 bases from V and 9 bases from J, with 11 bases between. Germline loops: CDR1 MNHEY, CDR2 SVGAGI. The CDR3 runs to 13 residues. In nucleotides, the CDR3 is TGTGCCAGCAGTTACAGCGGCGGAGGTGAGCAGTTCTTC. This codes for CASSYSGGGEQFF.

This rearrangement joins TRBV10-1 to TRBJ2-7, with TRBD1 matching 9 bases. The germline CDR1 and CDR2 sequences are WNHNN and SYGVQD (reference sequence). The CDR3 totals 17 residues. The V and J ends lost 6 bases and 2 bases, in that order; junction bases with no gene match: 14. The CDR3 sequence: CASRHRGPRNQTYEQYF. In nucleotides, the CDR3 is TGCGCCAGCAGGCACAGGGGGCCGAGAAACCAAACCTACGAGCAGTACTTC.

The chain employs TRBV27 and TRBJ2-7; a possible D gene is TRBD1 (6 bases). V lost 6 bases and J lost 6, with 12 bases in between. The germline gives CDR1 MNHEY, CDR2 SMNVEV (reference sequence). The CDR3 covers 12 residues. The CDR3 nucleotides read TGTGCCAGCAGCCGCACAGGGTCCGAGCAGTACTTC. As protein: CASSRTGSEQYF.

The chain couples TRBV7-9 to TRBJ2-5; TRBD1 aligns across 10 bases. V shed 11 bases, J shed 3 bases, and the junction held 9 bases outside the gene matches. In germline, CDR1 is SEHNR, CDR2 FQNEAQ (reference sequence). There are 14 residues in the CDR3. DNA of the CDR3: TGTGCCTTGACGGGGACAGGGGATGAAGAGACCCAGTACTTC. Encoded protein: CALTGTGDEETQYF.

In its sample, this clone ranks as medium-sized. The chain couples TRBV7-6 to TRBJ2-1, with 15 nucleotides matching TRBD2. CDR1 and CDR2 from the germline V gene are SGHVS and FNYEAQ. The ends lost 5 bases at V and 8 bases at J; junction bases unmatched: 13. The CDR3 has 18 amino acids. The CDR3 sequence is CASSQGLAGGASGYEQFF. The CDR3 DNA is TGTGCCAGCAGCCAAGGACTAGCGGGAGGGGCTTCGGGGTATGAGCAGTTCTTC.